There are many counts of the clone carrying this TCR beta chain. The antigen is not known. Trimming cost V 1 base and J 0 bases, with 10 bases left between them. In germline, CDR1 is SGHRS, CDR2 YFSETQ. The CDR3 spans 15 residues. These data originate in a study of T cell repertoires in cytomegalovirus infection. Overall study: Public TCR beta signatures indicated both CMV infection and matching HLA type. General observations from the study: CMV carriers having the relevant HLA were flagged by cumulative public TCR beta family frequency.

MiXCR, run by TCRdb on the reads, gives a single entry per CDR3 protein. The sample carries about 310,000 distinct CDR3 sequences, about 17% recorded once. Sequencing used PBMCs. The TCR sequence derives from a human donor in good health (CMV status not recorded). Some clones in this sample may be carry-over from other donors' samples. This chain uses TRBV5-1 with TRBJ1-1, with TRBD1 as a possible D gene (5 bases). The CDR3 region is CASSLMTDMNTEAFF. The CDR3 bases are TGCGCCAGCAGCTTGATGACGGACATGAACACTGAAGCTTTCTTT. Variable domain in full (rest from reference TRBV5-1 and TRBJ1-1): KAGVTQTPRYLIKTRGQQVTLSCSPISGHRSVSWYQQTPGQGLQFLFEYFSETQRNKGNFPGRFSGRQFSNSRSEMNVSTLELGDSALYLCASSLMTDMNTEAFFGQGTRLTVV.